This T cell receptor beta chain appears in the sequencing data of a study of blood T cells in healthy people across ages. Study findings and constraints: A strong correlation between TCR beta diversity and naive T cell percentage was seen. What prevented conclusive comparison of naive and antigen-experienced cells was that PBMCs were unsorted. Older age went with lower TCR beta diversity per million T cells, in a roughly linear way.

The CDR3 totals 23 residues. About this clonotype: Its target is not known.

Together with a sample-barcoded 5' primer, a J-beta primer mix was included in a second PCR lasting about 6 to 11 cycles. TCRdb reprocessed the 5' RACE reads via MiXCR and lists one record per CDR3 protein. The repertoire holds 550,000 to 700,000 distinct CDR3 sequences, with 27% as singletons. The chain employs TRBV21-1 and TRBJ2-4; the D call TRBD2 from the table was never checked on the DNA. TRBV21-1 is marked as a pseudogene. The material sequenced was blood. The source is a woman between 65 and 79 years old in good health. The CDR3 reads CASSKDPDVAGLARKPAKNIQYF. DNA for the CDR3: TGTGCCAGCAGCAAAGACCCAGACGTGGCGGGACTAGCGAGAAAACCAGCCAAAAACATTCAGTACTTC.